The rows below give T cell receptor beta chains drawn from one sample of a study of CD8 T cells in Susac syndrome. TCRdb analysed the immunoSEQ multiplex PCR reads with MiXCR anew, one entry per CDR3 protein. The profile shows some 300,000 distinct CDR3 sequences, about 88% of them singletons. The specimen sequenced was CD8+ T cells from PBMCs. The origin of the receptors is a human donor with multiple sclerosis. CDR3s leave out the opening cysteine and the closing phenylalanine or tryptophan.

J gene: TRBJ1-2
CDR3 length: 12
V gene: TRBV12-3/TRBV12-4
CDR3 protein: ASSLHTGTYGYT

J gene: TRBJ1-3
CDR3 length: 14
V gene: TRBV6-1
CDR3 protein: ASRLTDGLSGNTIY

J gene: TRBJ2-7
CDR3 length: 11
V gene: TRBV20-1
CDR3 protein: SARGTDSYEQY

J gene: TRBJ1-2
CDR3 length: 14
V gene: TRBV28
CDR3 protein: ASSLRYRGLNYGYT

J gene: TRBJ1-2
CDR3 length: 12
V gene: TRBV13
CDR3 protein: ASSSINAGYGYT

J gene: TRBJ2-7
CDR3 length: 13
V gene: TRBV13
CDR3 protein: ASSLRGTSGYEQY

J gene: TRBJ1-1
CDR3 length: 13
V gene: TRBV5-4
CDR3 protein: ASSSPGLPNTEAF

J gene: TRBJ2-7
CDR3 length: 10
V gene: TRBV11-1
CDR3 protein: ASSLQTGEQY

J gene: TRBJ2-7
CDR3 length: 10
V gene: TRBV2
CDR3 protein: ASRDSSYEQY

J gene: TRBJ2-7
CDR3 length: 14
V gene: TRBV7-9
CDR3 protein: ASSSGQVTMPYEQY

J gene: TRBJ1-2
CDR3 length: 15
V gene: TRBV7-9
CDR3 protein: ASSLGGDFRGGYGYT

J gene: TRBJ2-7
CDR3 length: 12
V gene: TRBV4-1
CDR3 protein: ASSPQTGSYEQY

J gene: TRBJ2-7
CDR3 length: 13
V gene: TRBV20-1
CDR3 protein: SARAYSGSGHEQY

J gene: TRBJ1-1
CDR3 length: 11
V gene: TRBV29-1
CDR3 protein: SVVPGDGTEAF

J gene: TRBJ2-7
CDR3 length: 10
V gene: TRBV19
CDR3 protein: ASSSGLPEQY

J gene: TRBJ2-1
CDR3 length: 14
V gene: TRBV13
CDR3 protein: ASSPTGGGHYNEQF

J gene: TRBJ1-6
CDR3 length: 13
V gene: TRBV13
CDR3 protein: ASSLGFGGNSPLH

J gene: TRBJ2-7
CDR3 length: 15
V gene: TRBV12-3/TRBV12-4
CDR3 protein: ASSFTPGLAVPYEQY

J gene: TRBJ2-1
CDR3 length: 14
V gene: TRBV24-1
CDR3 protein: ATSDRQPGLVSEQF

J gene: TRBJ2-1
CDR3 length: 14
V gene: TRBV11-2
CDR3 protein: ASSLEAGTGGYEQF

J gene: TRBJ2-4
CDR3 length: 13
V gene: TRBV15
CDR3 protein: ATSREWDRGNIQY

J gene: TRBJ2-7
CDR3 length: 14
V gene: TRBV28
CDR3 protein: ASSSLGSEGAYEQY

J gene: TRBJ1-4
CDR3 length: 13
V gene: TRBV28
CDR3 protein: ASRMGKVINEKLF

J gene: TRBJ2-5
CDR3 length: 15
V gene: TRBV7-2
CDR3 protein: ASSLEGWQGGFETQY

J gene: TRBJ2-1
CDR3 length: 15
V gene: TRBV4-1
CDR3 protein: ASSQVTGTGPYNEQF

J gene: TRBJ1-5
CDR3 length: 13
V gene: TRBV19
CDR3 protein: ASLMSGTGNQPQH

J gene: TRBJ1-2
CDR3 length: 12
V gene: TRBV12-3/TRBV12-4
CDR3 protein: ASSPPLGSQGYT